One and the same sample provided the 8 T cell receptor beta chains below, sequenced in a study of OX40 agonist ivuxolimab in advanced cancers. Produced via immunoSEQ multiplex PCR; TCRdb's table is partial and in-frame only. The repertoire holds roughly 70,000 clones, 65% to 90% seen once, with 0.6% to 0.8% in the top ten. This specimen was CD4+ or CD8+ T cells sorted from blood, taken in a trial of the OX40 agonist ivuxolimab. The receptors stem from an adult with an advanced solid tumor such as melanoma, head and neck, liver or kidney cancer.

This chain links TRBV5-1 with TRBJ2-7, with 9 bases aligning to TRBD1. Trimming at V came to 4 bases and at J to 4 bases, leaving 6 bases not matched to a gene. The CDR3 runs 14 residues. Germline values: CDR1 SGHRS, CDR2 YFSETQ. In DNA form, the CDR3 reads TGCGCCAGCAGCGTGGGACAGGGCTTTTACGAGCAGTACTTC. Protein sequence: CASSVGQGFYEQYF.

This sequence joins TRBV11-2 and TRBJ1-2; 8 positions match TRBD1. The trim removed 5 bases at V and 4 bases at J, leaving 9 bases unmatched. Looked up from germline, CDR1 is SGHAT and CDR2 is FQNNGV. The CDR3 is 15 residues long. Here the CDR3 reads CASSPAGGAGYGYTF. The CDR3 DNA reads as TGTGCCAGCAGCCCCGCAGGGGGCGCAGGCTATGGCTACACCTTC.

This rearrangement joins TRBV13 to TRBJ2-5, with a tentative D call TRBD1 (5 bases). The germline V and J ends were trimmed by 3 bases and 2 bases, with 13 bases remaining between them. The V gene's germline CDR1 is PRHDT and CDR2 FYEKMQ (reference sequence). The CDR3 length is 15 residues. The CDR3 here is CASSFSAGRQETQYF. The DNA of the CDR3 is TGTGCCAGCAGCTTTTCCGCAGGGCGACAAGAGACCCAGTACTTC. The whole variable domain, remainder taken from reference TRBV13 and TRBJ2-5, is AAGVIQSPRHLIKEKRETATLKCYPIPRHDTVYWYQQGPGQDPQFLISFYEKMQSDKGSIPDRFSAQQFSDYHSELNMSSLELGDSALYFCASSFSAGRQETQYFGPGTRLLVL.

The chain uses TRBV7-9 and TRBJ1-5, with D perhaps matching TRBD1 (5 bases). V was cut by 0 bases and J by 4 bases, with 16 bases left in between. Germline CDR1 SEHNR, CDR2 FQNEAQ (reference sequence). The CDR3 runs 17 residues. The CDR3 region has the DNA TGTGCCAGCAGCTTAGCTACAGGCGGATCGGGTAATCAGCCCCAGCATTTT. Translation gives CASSLATGGSGNQPQHF.

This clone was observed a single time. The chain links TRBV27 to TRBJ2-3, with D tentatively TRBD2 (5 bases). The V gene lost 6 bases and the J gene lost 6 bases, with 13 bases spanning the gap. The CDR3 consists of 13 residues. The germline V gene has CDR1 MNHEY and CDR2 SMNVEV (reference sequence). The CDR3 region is CASRRDWVDTQYF. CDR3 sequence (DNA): TGTGCCAGCAGGAGGGATTGGGTGGATACGCAGTATTTT.

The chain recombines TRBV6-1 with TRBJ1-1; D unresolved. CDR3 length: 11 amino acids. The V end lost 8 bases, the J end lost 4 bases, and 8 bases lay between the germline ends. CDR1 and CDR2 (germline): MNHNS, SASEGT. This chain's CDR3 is CASQETTEAFF. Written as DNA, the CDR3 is TGTGCCAGCCAGGAGACCACTGAAGCTTTCTTT.

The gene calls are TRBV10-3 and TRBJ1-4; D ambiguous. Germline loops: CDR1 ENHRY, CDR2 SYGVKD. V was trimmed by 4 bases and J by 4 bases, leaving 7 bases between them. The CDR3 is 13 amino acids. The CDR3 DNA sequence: TGTGCCATCAGTGTTCGGGTTAATGAAAAACTGTTTTTT. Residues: CAISVRVNEKLFF.

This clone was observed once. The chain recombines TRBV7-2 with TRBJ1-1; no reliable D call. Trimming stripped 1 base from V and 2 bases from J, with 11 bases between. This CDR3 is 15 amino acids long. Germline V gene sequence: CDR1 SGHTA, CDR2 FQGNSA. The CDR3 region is CASSLGLGPNTEAFF. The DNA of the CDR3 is TGTGCCAGCAGCTTAGGACTCGGCCCTAACACTGAAGCTTTCTTT.